The clone carrying this T cell receptor beta chain was seen ten or more times. TCRdb passed the multiplex PCR reads through MiXCR, listing each CDR3 protein once. The sample shows 150,000 to 250,000 distinct CDR3 sequences, around a third of them seen only once. These data belong to a study of breast tumors, draining lymph nodes, adjacent tissues. This CDR3 has 14 amino acids. The V gene's germline CDR1 is SGHTS and CDR2 YDEGEE. The V end was cut by 4 bases, the J end by 8 bases, with 18 bases between. The lymph nodes were axillary draining lymph nodes from breast cancer patients. What was sequenced was axillary lymph node tissue. The clonotype originates from a female donor with breast cancer. Some clones in this sample may be carry-over from other donors' samples. This chain joins TRBV5-8 and TRBJ1-2; D may be TRBD1 (6 bases). CDR3 sequence: CASSPTKQGGGYTF. In DNA, the CDR3 is TGTGCCAGCAGCCCAACTAAACAGGGAGGGGGCTACACCTTC.